This T cell receptor beta chain was identified in a study of T cells in Graves' hyperthyroidism and ophthalmopathy. General study points: Separation of ophthalmopathy from stable hyperthyroidism was achieved by a 13 V-J model.

Researchers defined stable Graves' hyperthyroidism as no ophthalmopathy progression within 18 months. Criteria for exclusion of patients were uncontrolled infection, other autoimmune disease, pregnancy or lactation. The study based diagnoses on clinical symptoms, serum thyroxine and TRAb, thyroid ultrasound and orbital computed tomography. In this sample, this clonotype turned up many times. Its antigen is currently unknown. Trimming stripped 1 base from V and 6 bases from J, with 12 bases between. CDR1 and CDR2 from the germline V gene are MNHNY and SVGAGI (reference sequence). This CDR3 has 15 amino acids. Amplification targeted TCR beta CDR3 regions from RNA transcripts. An initial round of RT-PCR targeting the TCR CDR3 relied on the HTBI primer set. Using its own MiXCR run on the multiplex PCR reads, TCRdb lists one record per CDR3 protein. This sample carries around 300,000 distinct CDR3 sequences, about 14% of them seen once, and the ten largest clones take around 24%.

The sequence was collected from a woman aged 25 to 45 with Graves' hyperthyroidism. Sequencing used blood. The V gene is TRBV6-6, the J gene TRBJ2-2; unclear D gene. CDR3 region: CASSYLSSAAGELFF. In nucleotides, the CDR3 is TGTGCCAGCAGTTACTTGTCTAGTGCCGCCGGGGAGCTGTTTTTT.